This T cell receptor (beta chain) derives from a study of shared clonotypes between healthy human individuals. Germline V gives CDR1 SGHKS, CDR2 YYEKEE (reference sequence). The V end lost 3 bases, the J end lost 2 bases, and 17 bases lay between the germline ends. The CDR3 totals 17 residues. In the naive CD8 group, cells lacked CD45RO and were positively selected for CCR7, so terminally differentiated effector memory CD45RA+ cells were left out. Measured with immunoSEQ multiplex PCR; TCRdb has only the in-frame clones, and not every one. The sample comprises about 2,200,000 clones, 93% of which are singletons, and more than 1.5% rests with the top ten.

Sequenced material: naive CD8+ T cells from PBMCs. The clonotype originates from a man aged 18 to 35 in good health. Some clones in this sample may be carry-over from other donors' samples. The chain couples TRBV5-5 to TRBJ2-2; TRBD2 is a possible D gene (5 bases). The DNA of the CDR3 is TGTGCCAGCAGCTCCGGACTGAGAGGCTTTAACACCGGGGAGCTGTTTTTT. Translation: CASSSGLRGFNTGELFF.